The rows below give T cell receptor beta chains drawn from one sample of a study of early T cells in non-severe SARS-CoV-2 infection. TCRdb processed the 5' RACE reads anew with MiXCR; each CDR3 protein has one entry. There are approximately 50,000 distinct CDR3 sequences in the sample; roughly 8.2% occur only once, and around 4.5% lies in the top ten. The sequencing sample was made of whole blood. All receptors come from an adult who was a healthcare worker with PCR-confirmed SARS-CoV-2 infection or an uninfected control (not recorded which). The CDR3 runs from the conserved cysteine through the conserved F or W. D genes are given only for firm matches. For some rows the clone size is stated as once, few or many, or as a class when expanded; others skip it.

- many TRBJ2-5 TRBV7-8 TGTGCCAGCAGCTTAGCGCCCTCCGGGATCGGAGAGACCCAGTACTTC CASSLAPSGIGETQYF
- - TRBJ1-1 TRBV20-1 TGCAGTGCTAGAGGGAGAATAGGCACTGAAGCTTTCTTT CSARGRIGTEAFF
- - TRBJ2-6 TRBV27 TGTGCCACTCGGGATTCTGGGGCCAACGTCCTGACTTTC CATRDSGANVLTF
- many TRBJ2-5 TRBV14 TGTGCCAGCAGCTCACAAGAGACCCAGTACTTC CASSSQETQYF
- - TRBJ2-4 TRBV12-3/TRBV12-4 TGTGCCAGCAGTTTTTCTGGGGGGCCAAACATTCAGTACTTC CASSFSGGPNIQYF
TRBD1 - TRBJ2-7 TRBV4-1 TGCGCCAGCAGCCAACCCACAGGGGTATTCCGAAGCGAGCAGTACTTC CASSQPTGVFRSEQYF
- few TRBJ1-1 TRBV5-6 TGTGCCAGCAGATTGTCGGATAGGGTAGCTGAAGCTTTCTTT CASRLSDRVAEAFF
- - TRBJ2-7 TRBV3-1 TGTGCCAGCAGCCAAGGACAGGTAAATTACGAGCAGTACTTC CASSQGQVNYEQYF
- few TRBJ2-3 TRBV3-1 TGTGCCAGCAGCCAAGAAGGGGGAGGACCCGCAGATACGCAGTATTTT CASSQEGGGPADTQYF
- few TRBJ2-5 TRBV2 TGTGCCAGCATCCCCAGGAGGCAAGAGACCCAGTACTTC CASIPRRQETQYF
TRBD2 many TRBJ2-3 TRBV2 TGTGCCAGCAGTGAAGCGCTCCTTACGGGCGGGGGGCTAAGTACGCAGTATTTT CASSEALLTGGGLSTQYF
- few TRBJ2-2 TRBV28 TGTGCCAGCGGGAGTGTGCCTAACACCGGGGAGCTGTTTTTT CASGSVPNTGELFF
TRBD2 few TRBJ2-3 TRBV5-6 TGTGCCAGCAGCTTCTCAGGACTAGCGGGATTGGCAGATACGCAGTATTTT CASSFSGLAGLADTQYF
TRBD1 few TRBJ1-1 TRBV18 TGTGCCAGCTCATCGAGACAGGGAGGGACTGAAGCTTTCTTT CASSSRQGGTEAFF
- - TRBJ2-2 TRBV30 TGTGCCTGGGAAACGACCCAGAACACCGGGGAGCTGTTTTTT CAWETTQNTGELFF
- - TRBJ1-3 TRBV11-2 TGTGCCAGCAGCTTTACCATTCCTGGAAACACCATATATTTT CASSFTIPGNTIYF
- many TRBJ1-4 TRBV12-3/TRBV12-4 TGTGCCAGCAGTTTTGAAGAAAAACTGTTTTTT CASSFEEKLFF
TRBD2 - TRBJ2-1 TRBV5-5 TGTGCCAGCAGCCGGGGACTAGCGAACTACAATGAGCAGTTCTTC CASSRGLANYNEQFF
TRBD1 many TRBJ1-6 TRBV9 TGTGCCAGCAGTTACAGGGGGCAGTCACCCCTCCACTTT CASSYRGQSPLHF
TRBD1 many TRBJ2-3 TRBV20-1 TGCAGTGCTAGCAAAAGGGGGCGCGTAGATACGCAGTATTTT CSASKRGRVDTQYF
- - TRBJ2-7 TRBV20-1 TGCAGTGCTACCCTCCCGGGACACCCGTCGCCCTACGAGCAGTACTTC CSATLPGHPSPYEQYF
- many TRBJ1-2 TRBV12-3/TRBV12-4 TGTGCCAGCAGGTCCGATATAGGGACTGACACCTTC CASRSDIGTDTF
- - TRBJ1-2 TRBV7-3 TGTGCCAGCAGCTTTCCCAGCCCTGGCTACACCTTC CASSFPSPGYTF
TRBD2 - TRBJ2-7 TRBV6-1 TGTGCCAGCAGTCTAGCGGGAGGCCACTACGAGCAGTACTTC CASSLAGGHYEQYF